The entry below gives a single TCR beta chain sequence along with its context. This specimen belongs to a study of early T cells in non-severe SARS-CoV-2 infection. TCRdb fed the 5' RACE reads into MiXCR, producing one record per CDR3 protein. Of about 70,000 distinct CDR3 sequences listed, roughly 4.9% are singletons. The specimen comprised whole blood, sampled at baseline. The origin of this receptor is an adult who was a healthcare worker with PCR-confirmed SARS-CoV-2 infection or an uninfected control (not recorded which). The donor label of this sample is uncertain.

The CDR3 nucleotides read TGTGCCAGCAGCTTAAGACAAATCCAAGAGACCCAGTACTTC. It encodes CASSLRQIQETQYF. V usage is TRBV7-6 and J usage is TRBJ2-5; D remains ambiguous. V dropped 2 bases and J dropped 1 base, with 8 bases sitting between them. This CDR3 contains 14 residues. The germline CDR1 and CDR2 sequences are SGHVS and FNYEAQ.